Included here is one T cell receptor beta chain sequence, with context. Its antigen is not yet known. The record has no base qualities; no much larger clone is one base away. The germline V gene provides CDR1 KGHDR and CDR2 SFDVKD. The CDR3 holds 13 amino acids from the cysteine to the phenylalanine. Kept here is only the CDR3 DNA, which spans 39 bases and is read in frame from base 1. The V and J ends are trimmed by 4 bases and 13 bases, leaving 16 bases between them. RNA was extracted using the RNeasy kit, and roughly 0.5 to 1 ug of the RNA was reverse transcribed with random hexamers. TCR beta CDR3 regions were amplified with the immunoSEQ multiplex PCR assay covering 54 Vbeta and 13 Jbeta segments. Bias from PCR amplification was corrected by using a synthetic template baseline for primer optimization and for computational correction. Per the source publication's procedure: Only productive sequences were kept, with reads annotated to V, D and J genes according to IMGT and analyzed in immunoSEQ Analyzer. To calculate clonality, Shannon entropy was normalized by log2 of the number of productive unique sequences and then subtracted from one. Public and private clones were assessed among the 100 most prevalent clones of each patient and control. Clones were defined as Susac-specific if absent from the healthy and MS cohorts, from around 1,000 published viral clones and from other ImmuneACCESS disease sequences. The public reads were quality trimmed at Q25 with fastp and then assembled into clones with MiXCR by TCRdb, keeping productive beta chains. Under each unique CDR3 protein, matching rows form one entry showing the most common genes and DNA. It is TCRdb's table, rather than the study itself, that gives the V and J calls and clone size. For this sample there are 150,000 to 200,000 distinct CDR3 sequences; approximately 94% appear just once. The ten biggest clones cover 0.075% to 0.095% of the sample.

The data were taken from a study of CD8 T cells in Susac syndrome (dated by TCRdb to between 2018 and 2020). With respect to the entire study: The study used repertoire sequencing to test whether antigen drove CD8+ T cell activation and differentiation in Susac syndrome. Broad study findings and their caveats: The number of individuals in the TCR sequencing and HLA analysis was acknowledged as relatively small.

High-throughput TCR beta sequencing profiled peripheral blood CD8+ and CD4+ T cells from healthy donors, Susac syndrome patients and multiple sclerosis patients. The multiple sclerosis controls were treatment-naive patients who had stable or active relapsing-remitting disease and met the revised McDonald criteria. Bulk CD8+ and CD4+ T cells were purified magnetically by negative isolation, whereas CD8+ TEMRA cells were enriched by FACS. Blood was drawn into EDTA tubes, processed within 24 hours, and PBMCs were isolated by density gradient centrifugation. PBMCs intended for TCR sequencing were cryopreserved in liquid nitrogen and thawed later in a water bath at 37 degrees C. The sorted or isolated CD4+, CD8+ and CD8+ TEMRA cells had a purity of 90% or higher.

The sequencing input was CD4+ T cells from PBMCs. The chain was built from TRBV24-1 and TRBJ2-1, with no confident D gene call. The clonotype originates from a human donor with multiple sclerosis. The bases read TGTGCCACCAGTGACGTATCTAGGACCGCACAGTTCTTC. Its amino acids are CATSDVSRTAQFF.